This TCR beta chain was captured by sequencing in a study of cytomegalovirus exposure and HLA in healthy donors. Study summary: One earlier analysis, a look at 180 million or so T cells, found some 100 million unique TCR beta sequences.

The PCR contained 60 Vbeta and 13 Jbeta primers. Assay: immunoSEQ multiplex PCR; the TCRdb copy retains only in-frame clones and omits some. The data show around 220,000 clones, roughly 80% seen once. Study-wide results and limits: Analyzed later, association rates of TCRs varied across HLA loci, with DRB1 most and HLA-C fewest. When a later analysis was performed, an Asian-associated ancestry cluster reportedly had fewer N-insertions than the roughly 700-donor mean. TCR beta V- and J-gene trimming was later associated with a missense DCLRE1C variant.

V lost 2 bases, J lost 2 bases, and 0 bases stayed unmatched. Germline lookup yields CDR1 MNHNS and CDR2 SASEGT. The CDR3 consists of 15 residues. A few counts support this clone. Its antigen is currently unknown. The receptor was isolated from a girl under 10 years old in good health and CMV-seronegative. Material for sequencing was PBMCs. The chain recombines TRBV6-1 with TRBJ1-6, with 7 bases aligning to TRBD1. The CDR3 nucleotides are TGTGCCAGCAGTGAACAGGGGGCCTATAATTCACCCCTCCACTTT. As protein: CASSEQGAYNSPLHF.